The clone carrying this TCR beta chain was counted a single time. What it binds is not known. This sample includes further DNA sequences coding for the same CDR3. This entry belongs to a study of shared clonotypes between healthy human individuals. Study outcomes and limitations: Several donors held approximately 5% of naive CD4 clonotypes in common.

Method: immunoSEQ multiplex PCR; TCRdb's copy keeps in-frame clones and lacks some. The table lists more than 2 million clones, roughly 94% of them singletons, with 0.1% to 0.15% in the top ten. In germline, CDR1 is MNHNS, CDR2 SASEGT. This CDR3 contains 14 residues. V shed 6 bases and J 1 base; nucleotides not matched to a gene: 3. Every one of the donors was a Caucasian adult that lived in Nashville, Tennessee. This rearrangement joins TRBV6-1 to TRBJ2-7; 10 nucleotides align to TRBD2. The source of this sequence is a young man in good health. Sample: naive CD4+ T cells sorted from blood. Subset reported: CD45RA+ positively selected. The DNA for the CDR3 is TGTGCCAGCAGCGTAGCGGGGGGTTCCTACGAGCAGTACTTC. Protein product: CASSVAGGSYEQYF.